These T cell receptor beta chains were read from a single sample in a study of technical replicates of blood from a handful of donors. TCRdb keeps only in-frame clones here, not all; method: immunoSEQ multiplex PCR. The table records 60,000 to 95,000 clones, 90% to 95% of them present only once. Specimen: T cells isolated from PBMCs. Receptors originate from a human donor in good health. Some clones in this sample may be carry-over from other donors' samples. CDR3s include the opening cysteine and the closing phenylalanine or tryptophan. A D gene is named only where the DNA matches it firmly.

.,TRBV19,CASTVQAGGNTEAFF
.,TRBV7-9,CASSLYPGASPLHF
.,TRBV30,CAWSSWGHTVF
.,TRBV11-2,CASSNLRGSNEQYF
TRBD1,TRBV27,CASGLIGQGVYEQYF
.,TRBV27,CASSMDRTGELFF
TRBD2,TRBV4-1,CASSQHASGGDSQETQYF
TRBD2,TRBV11-2,CASSLSRTSIDEQFF
.,TRBV2,CASSPHSGSKAFF
.,TRBV10-3,CAINDGLARKSSYNEQFF
.,TRBV4-1,CASSQISVNSYNEQFF
TRBD1,TRBV27,CASSSDRVGGANVLTF
.,TRBV10-2,CATLWVAGLNTEAFF
.,TRBV6-6,CASSYLLTGNYQPQHF
TRBD1,TRBV28,CASSPVGQGSYNEQFF
.,TRBV4-2,CAPGIFSYEQYF
TRBD2,TRBV15,CATSSPSAGLAGVEQYF
TRBD1,TRBV7-6,CASSLGDSASDQPQHF
.,TRBV5-1,CASIGQNTDTQYF
TRBD1,TRBV27,CASRHRGGYGYTF
.,TRBV19,CASSFLDSAGQYNEQFF
TRBD2,TRBV19,CASSGTSGAYEQYF
TRBD1,TRBV5-1,CASSPGQGMEKLFF
TRBD1,TRBV29-1,CSVLDRENQPQHF
TRBD2,TRBV5-1,CASSLETSGGRETQYF
TRBD1,TRBV27,CASSLSFGTGETEAFF
TRBD2,TRBV7-9,CASSPIRTSGNYEQYF
.,TRBV5-4,CASSLAPKPLQETQYF
TRBD2,TRBV28,CASSKLGIAAGGLSNEQFF
TRBD2,TRBV19,CASSINGAGTDTQYF
TRBD2,TRBV5-1,CASSFGGGQETQYF
.,TRBV5-6,CASSLAVMNQPQHF
TRBD1,TRBV4-1,CASSHLIGQGTDTQYF
TRBD2,TRBV5-6,CASSLWGGVPPTDTQYF
.,TRBV9,CASSVSGSYEQYF
TRBD1,TRBV29-1,CSVPGQGSNQPQHF